The 2 T cell receptor beta chains below come from one sample, sequenced in a study of radiotherapy plus CTLA-4 blockade in lung cancer. The protocol was immunoSEQ multiplex PCR, while the TCRdb copy is restricted to in-frame clones and leaves out a portion. The data show 80,000 to 100,000 clones, with approximately 78% seen just once and approximately 3.4% held by the top ten. This sample comprised peripheral blood, obtained from a patient treated with radiotherapy plus ipilimumab. The receptors come from a human donor with non-small cell lung cancer who had a partial response to radiotherapy plus ipilimumab.

The gene calls are TRBV27 and TRBJ2-6; tentatively, D is TRBD1 (5 bases). CDR3 length: 17 residues. Trimming stripped 6 bases from V and 0 bases from J, with 15 bases between. Germline values: CDR1 MNHEY, CDR2 SMNVEV (reference sequence). CDR3 in amino acids: CASRRDSMSSGANVLTF. The CDR3 DNA reads TGTGCCAGCAGGCGAGACAGTATGAGCTCTGGGGCCAACGTCCTGACTTTC.

The CDR3 nucleotides are TGTGCCAGCAGCTTGGGACAGGCGAGCTACACTGAAGCTTTCTTT. This encodes CASSLGQASYTEAFF. V is TRBV5-6 and J is TRBJ1-1; TRBD1 might be the D (6 bases). The CDR3 has 15 residues. V shed 0 bases and J shed 3 bases, with 12 bases lying between them. The germline V gene has CDR1 SGHDT and CDR2 YYEEEE.